The subject of this entry is one TCR beta chain. Antigen specificity is unknown. This CDR3 is built from 14 residues. CDR1 GTSNPN and CDR2 SVGIG come from the germline V gene (reference sequence). Unmatched junction bases numbered 7, after V lost 0 bases and J lost 7 bases. The data originate from a study of T cells in localized non-small cell lung cancer. Study-wide findings and caveats: Higher blood T cell density went with longer overall survival. Only one tumor region went through sequencing, so heterogeneity may still be there. Tumor showed lower T cell clonality than uninvolved adjacent lung, where it was highest. Median detection of top 100 tumor clones in adjacent lung was about 52 clones.

The repertoire was sequenced with immunoSEQ multiplex PCR; TCRdb's copy has only in-frame clones and lacks some. The table shows about 20,000 clones, with around 86% occurring only once. Specimen: PBMCs, collected before any cancer treatment. The chain combines TRBV30 with TRBJ1-2; 8 bases map to TRBD1. The clonotype was recovered from a man aged 35 to 69 with stage II squamous cell lung carcinoma. CDR3: CAWSVSRGLAGYTF. The CDR3 DNA reads TGTGCCTGGAGTGTAAGCAGGGGGCTCGCTGGCTACACCTTC.